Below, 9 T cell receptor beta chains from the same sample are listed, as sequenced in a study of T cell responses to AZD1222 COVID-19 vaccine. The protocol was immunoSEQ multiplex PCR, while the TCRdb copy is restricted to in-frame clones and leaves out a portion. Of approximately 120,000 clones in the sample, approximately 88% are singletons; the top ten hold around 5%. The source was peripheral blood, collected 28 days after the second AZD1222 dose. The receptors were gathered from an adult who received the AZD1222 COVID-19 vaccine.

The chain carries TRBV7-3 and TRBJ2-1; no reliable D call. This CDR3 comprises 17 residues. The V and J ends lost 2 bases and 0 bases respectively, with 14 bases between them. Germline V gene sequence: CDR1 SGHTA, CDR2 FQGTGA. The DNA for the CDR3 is TGTGCCAGCAGCTTAGCCATCGGCGCGAGCTCCTACAATGAGCAGTTCTTC. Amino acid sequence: CASSLAIGASSYNEQFF.

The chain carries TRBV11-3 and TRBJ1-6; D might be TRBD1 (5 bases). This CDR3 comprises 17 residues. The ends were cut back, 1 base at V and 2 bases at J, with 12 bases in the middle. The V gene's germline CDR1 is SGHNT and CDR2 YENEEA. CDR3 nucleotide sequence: TGTGCCAGCAGCTTAGCCCCCTGGGACCCCTATAATTCACCCCTCCACTTT. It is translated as CASSLAPWDPYNSPLHF.

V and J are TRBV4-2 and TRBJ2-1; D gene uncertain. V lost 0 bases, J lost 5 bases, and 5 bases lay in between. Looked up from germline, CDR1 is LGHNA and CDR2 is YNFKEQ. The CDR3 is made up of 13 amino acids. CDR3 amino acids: CASSQDPNNEQFF. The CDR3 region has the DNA TGTGCCAGCAGCCAAGATCCCAACAATGAGCAGTTCTTC.

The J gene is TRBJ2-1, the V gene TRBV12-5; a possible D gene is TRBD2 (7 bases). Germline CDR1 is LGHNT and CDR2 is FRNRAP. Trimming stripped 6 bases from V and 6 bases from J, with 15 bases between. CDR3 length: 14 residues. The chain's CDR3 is CASGGGLFSNEQFF. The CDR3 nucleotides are TGTGCTAGTGGCGGGGGGCTTTTCTCCAATGAGCAGTTCTTC.

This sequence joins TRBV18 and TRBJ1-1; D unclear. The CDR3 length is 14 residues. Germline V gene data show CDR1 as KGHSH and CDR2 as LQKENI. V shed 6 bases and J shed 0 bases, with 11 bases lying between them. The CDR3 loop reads CASSKGPLNTEAFF. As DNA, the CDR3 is TGTGCCAGCTCTAAAGGACCTTTGAACACTGAAGCTTTCTTT.

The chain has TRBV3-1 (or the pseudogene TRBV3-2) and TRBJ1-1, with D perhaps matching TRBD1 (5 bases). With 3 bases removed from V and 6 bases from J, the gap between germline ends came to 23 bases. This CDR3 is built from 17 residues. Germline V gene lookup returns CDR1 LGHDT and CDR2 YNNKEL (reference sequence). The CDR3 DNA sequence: TGTGCCAGCAGCCACCAAACCTCGACAGCCACCAGCGCTGAAGCTTTCTTT. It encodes CASSHQTSTATSAEAFF.

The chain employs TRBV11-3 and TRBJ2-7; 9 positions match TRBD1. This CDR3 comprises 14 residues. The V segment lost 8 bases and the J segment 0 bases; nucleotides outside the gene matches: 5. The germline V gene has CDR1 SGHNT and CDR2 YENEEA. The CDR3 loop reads CASWGGQGSYEQYF. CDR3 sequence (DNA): TGTGCCAGCTGGGGGGGACAGGGCTCCTACGAGCAGTACTTC.

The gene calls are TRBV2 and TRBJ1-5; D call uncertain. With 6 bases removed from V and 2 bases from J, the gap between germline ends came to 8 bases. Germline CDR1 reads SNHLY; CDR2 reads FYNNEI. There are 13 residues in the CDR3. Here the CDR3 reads CASSPTGNQPQHF. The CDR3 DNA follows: TGTGCCAGCAGCCCTACGGGCAATCAGCCCCAGCATTTT. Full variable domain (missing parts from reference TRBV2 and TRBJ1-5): EPEVTQTPSHQVTQMGQEVILRCVPISNHLYFYWYRQILGQKVEFLVSFYNNEISEKSEIFDDQFSVERPDGSNFTLKIRSTKLEDSAMYFCASSPTGNQPQHFGDGTRLSIL.

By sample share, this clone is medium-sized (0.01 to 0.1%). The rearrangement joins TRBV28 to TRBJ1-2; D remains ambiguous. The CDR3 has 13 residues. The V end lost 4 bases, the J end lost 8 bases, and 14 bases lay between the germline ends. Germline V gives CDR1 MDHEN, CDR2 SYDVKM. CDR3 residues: CASSSPLGWGYTF. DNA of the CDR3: TGTGCCAGCAGTTCCCCTTTGGGGTGGGGCTACACCTTC.